One and the same sample provided the 31 T cell receptor beta chains below, sequenced in a study of blood T cell repertoires in COVID-19 (dated by TCRdb to about 2020). The protocol used for the library was the immunoSEQ multiplex PCR assay. TCRdb re-hosts the immuneACCESS table, in-frame sequences only. Its copies lack some clones; in the studies checked, an unresolved V gene accounts for under half of them, and the cause for the rest is not known. This sample gives 200,000 or so clones in total; around 85% of them show up just once. The ten largest clonotypes hold around 3.3% of the sample. Sequencing was performed on peripheral blood. All receptors come from a man aged 60-69 years with acute or convalescent COVID-19.

The chain links TRBV27 to TRBJ2-1; tentative D call: TRBD2 (5 bases). Trimming took 5 bases from V and 0 from J, leaving 14 bases between them. The CDR3 sequence is 16 residues long. CDR1 is MNHEY and CDR2 is SMNVEV in the germline V gene (reference sequence). CDR3 bases: TGTGCCAGCAGTCCCCGTCGAGGGTCCTCCTACAATGAGCAGTTCTTC. This gives the protein CASSPRRGSSYNEQFF.

This chain connects TRBV29-1 to TRBJ1-1; D is unresolved. There are 10 residues in the CDR3. Germline CDR1 SQVTM, CDR2 ANQGSEA. Trimming shortened V by 6 bases and J by 2 bases, and 4 bases separated the two germline ends. CDR3 amino acids: CSVANTEAFF. In DNA form, the CDR3 reads TGCAGCGTAGCAAACACTGAAGCTTTCTTT.

The V gene is TRBV29-1, the J gene TRBJ2-4; 11 bases fit TRBD2. Germline loops: CDR1 SQVTM, CDR2 ANQGSEA. Unmatched junction bases numbered 10, after V lost 7 bases and J lost 5 bases. The CDR3 is 15 residues long. The CDR3 region has the DNA TGCAGCGCACGGACTAGCGGGTCTTATGAAAACATTCAGTACTTC. It encodes CSARTSGSYENIQYF.

Here the CDR3 DNA reads TGTGCCAGCAGCCAACGGACACCAAACACTGAAGCTTTCTTT. Translating it yields CASSQRTPNTEAFF. V gene TRBV3-1 (or the pseudogene TRBV3-2) combines with J gene TRBJ1-1; possible D gene TRBD1, 5 bases. The CDR3 is made up of 14 amino acids. Per the germline V gene, CDR1 is LGHDT and CDR2 is YNNKEL (reference sequence). Trimming left V 2 bases short and J 2 bases short, with 9 bases between.

The rearrangement joins TRBV28 to TRBJ1-5, with D tentatively TRBD1 (6 bases). V was shortened by 3 bases and J by 3 bases, with 12 bases between the two germline ends. The CDR3 runs 15 residues. The V gene's germline CDR1 is MDHEN and CDR2 SYDVKM. CDR3: CASSLIRGTNQPQHF. Here the CDR3 DNA reads TGTGCCAGCAGTTTGATTAGGGGGACCAATCAGCCCCAGCATTTT.

The CDR3, as DNA: TGTGCCAGCAGCGAACAGGGTTATAGCAATCAGCCCCAGCATTTT. Translating it yields CASSEQGYSNQPQHF. The V gene is TRBV9, the J gene TRBJ1-5; D may be TRBD1 (6 bases). V lost 3 bases to trimming and J lost 0 bases, with 10 bases between them. The CDR3 totals 15 residues. Germline V gene lookup returns CDR1 SGDLS and CDR2 YYNGEE.

The chain is built from TRBV28 and TRBJ1-5, with D tentatively TRBD1 (6 bases). The germline CDR1 and CDR2 sequences are MDHEN and SYDVKM. Trimming left V 10 bases short and J 7 bases short, with 17 bases between. The CDR3 is 13 amino acids. The CDR3 sequence is CATKQGRGQPQHF. The CDR3 DNA follows: TGTGCCACCAAACAGGGAAGGGGACAGCCCCAGCATTTT. Filled out from reference TRBV28 and TRBJ1-5, the complete variable domain reads DVKVTQSSRYLVKRTGEKVFLECVQDMDHENMFWYRQDPGLGLRLIYFSYDVKMKEKGDIPEGYSVSREKKERFSLILESASTNQTSMYLCATKQGRGQPQHFGDGTRLSIL.

This chain links TRBV23-1 with TRBJ1-6, with D perhaps TRBD1 (5 bases). TRBV23-1 has ORF status, its function being uncertain. Trimming left V 3 bases short and J 8 bases short, with 11 bases between. CDR3 length: 14 amino acids. This CDR3 reads CASSQGLVDSPLHF. The CDR3 nucleotides are TGCGCCAGCAGTCAGGGACTGGTGGATTCACCCCTCCACTTT.

V gene TRBV7-2 combines with J gene TRBJ2-5; a weak D match, TRBD2 (5 bases). Per the germline V gene, CDR1 is SGHTA and CDR2 is FQGNSA. The CDR3 consists of 14 residues. V lost 4 bases and J 4 bases, leaving 13 bases between the germline ends. The CDR3 DNA is TGTGCCAGCAGCTGGGGAGTGGAGTTAGAGACCCAGTACTTC. This encodes CASSWGVELETQYF.

A note on this clone: One end of the junction fails to match germline, which may point to a read error. V gene TRBV5-1 combines with J gene TRBJ1-2; TRBD1 agrees at 9 bases. This CDR3 has 14 residues. Germline CDR1 is SGHRS and CDR2 is YFSETQ. The CDR3 nucleotides are TGCGCCAACAGCTCGGGACAGGGCTTTATTGGCTACACCTTC. Amino acid sequence: CANSSGQGFIGYTF.

The chain recombines TRBV5-1 with TRBJ2-7, with TRBD2 matching over 8 bases. The V and J ends lost 4 bases and 6 bases, in that order; junction bases with no gene match: 9. Germline V gene sequence: CDR1 SGHRS, CDR2 YFSETQ. This CDR3 region has 14 residues. The CDR3 reads CASSRDTGLVEQYF. CDR3 nucleotides: TGCGCCAGCAGCAGAGATACGGGACTAGTCGAGCAGTACTTC.

The chain joins TRBV6-6 to TRBJ2-2, with D perhaps matching TRBD2 (6 bases). The CDR3 extends over 15 amino acids. Germline V gives CDR1 MNHNY, CDR2 SVGAGI (reference sequence). V was clipped by 5 bases and J by 8 bases, with 18 bases between them. This chain's CDR3 is CASSTLGGRKGELFF. Written as DNA, the CDR3 is TGTGCCAGCAGTACGCTCGGGGGTAGAAAAGGGGAGCTGTTTTTT.

The chain has TRBV30 and TRBJ1-6, with 9 bases identical to TRBD1. From germline, CDR1 is GTSNPN and CDR2 SVGIG (reference sequence). This CDR3 comprises 14 residues. V lost 5 bases to trimming and J lost 7 bases; unmatched junction nucleotides: 6. This chain's CDR3 is CAWSRDRVNSPLHF. CDR3 DNA: TGTGCCTGGTCCCGGGACAGGGTGAATTCACCCCTCCACTTT. The full variable domain, completed using reference TRBV30 and TRBJ1-6, is SQTIHQWPATLVQPVGSPLSLECTVEGTSNPNLYWYRQAAGRGLQLLFYSVGIGQISSEVPQNLSASRPQDRQFILSSKKLLLSDSGFYLCAWSRDRVNSPLHFGNGTRLTVT.

This rearrangement joins TRBV4-2 to TRBJ2-3, with D possibly TRBD2 on 5 matching bases. V dropped 1 base and J dropped 1 base, with 9 bases sitting between them. Looked up from germline, CDR1 is LGHNA and CDR2 is YNFKEQ. The CDR3 spans 15 residues. This chain's CDR3 is CASSQGISGTDTQYF. Written as DNA, the CDR3 is TGTGCCAGCAGCCAAGGAATTAGCGGCACAGATACGCAGTATTTT.

This clone was counted once. The chain uses TRBV6-1 and TRBJ2-7, with D perhaps TRBD2 (6 bases). The V and J ends lost 0 bases and 3 bases respectively, with 15 bases between them. From germline, CDR1 is MNHNS and CDR2 SASEGT. CDR3 length: 16 residues. In DNA, the CDR3 is TGTGCCAGCAGTGAAGCCACAGCCGGGAGTTTCTACGAGCAGTACTTC. This translates into CASSEATAGSFYEQYF.

The chain recombines TRBV9 with TRBJ1-2; D may be TRBD1 (5 bases). The CDR3 has 16 amino acids. Germline lookup yields CDR1 SGDLS and CDR2 YYNGEE. V was pared by 0 bases and J by 3 bases, with 15 bases between. CDR3 in amino acids: CASSVAGGSPDYGYTF. CDR3 nucleotide sequence: TGTGCCAGCAGCGTAGCTGGGGGGTCCCCTGACTATGGCTACACCTTC.

CDR3 amino acids: CASTDVGGPLREQYF. In DNA form, the CDR3 reads TGTGCCAGCACCGATGTGGGGGGTCCCCTCAGGGAGCAGTACTTC. V gene TRBV2 combines with J gene TRBJ2-7; perhaps TRBD2 as D (6 bases). CDR1 SNHLY and CDR2 FYNNEI come from the germline V gene. The CDR3 is made up of 15 amino acids. Trimming took 7 bases from V and 7 from J, leaving 23 bases between them.

The chain recombines TRBV3-1 (or the pseudogene TRBV3-2) with TRBJ2-3; 8 bases are shared with TRBD1. With V trimmed by 0 bases and J by 6 bases, 8 bases remained unmatched. The CDR3 is made up of 16 amino acids. CDR1 and CDR2 (germline): LGHDT, YNNKEL (reference sequence). The CDR3 coding sequence is TGTGCCAGCAGCCAAGATGGCAGGGGGCTCGCGGATACGCAGTATTTT. Translating gives CASSQDGRGLADTQYF.

The J gene is TRBJ2-1, the V gene TRBV2, with 7 bases identical to TRBD2. V lost 3 bases to trimming and J lost 5 bases; unmatched junction nucleotides: 10. The CDR3 consists of 16 residues. Germline CDR1 SNHLY, CDR2 FYNNEI. The CDR3 bases are TGTGCCAGCAGTGAGCTGGGAGCGGGATACGACAATGAGCAGTTCTTC. Translation gives CASSELGAGYDNEQFF.

The chain links TRBV19 to TRBJ2-7, with 8 bases lining up with TRBD1. V trimming: 7 bases; J trimming: 4 bases; junction bases outside the gene matches: 12. The CDR3 sequence is 15 residues long. Germline V gene sequence: CDR1 LNHDA, CDR2 SQIVND (reference sequence). The CDR3 is CASKVSGTGKYEQYF. The CDR3 DNA sequence: TGTGCCAGTAAGGTTAGTGGGACAGGAAAATACGAGCAGTACTTC.

The chain recombines TRBV28 with TRBJ2-7; 12 bases line up with TRBD2. Germline lookup yields CDR1 MDHEN and CDR2 SYDVKM. This CDR3 has 14 residues. With 5 bases clipped from V and 9 bases from J, the junction kept 8 bases outside the gene matches. In DNA, the CDR3 is TGTGCCAGCAGTCAGACTAGCGGGAGTTTAGGGCAGTACTTC. Its translation is CASSQTSGSLGQYF.

The chain carries TRBV7-6 and TRBJ2-2, with D maybe TRBD2 (6 bases). This CDR3 spans 15 amino acids. Between the trimmed V and J ends, which lost 5 bases and 4 bases, there was a span of 14 bases. Germline lookup yields CDR1 SGHVS and CDR2 FNYEAQ. CDR3 in amino acids: CASSIMRGGTGELFF. The CDR3 nucleotides are TGTGCCAGCAGCATAATGCGGGGTGGCACCGGGGAGCTGTTTTTT.

The chain uses TRBV7-9 and TRBJ2-5; a possible D gene is TRBD2 (6 bases). Germline V gene sequence: CDR1 SEHNR, CDR2 FQNEAQ (reference sequence). The V end was cut by 4 bases, the J end by 5 bases, with 14 bases between. This CDR3 contains 14 residues. The CDR3 nucleotides are TGTGCCAGCAGCTCCCGAGCGGGTATCGAGACCCAGTACTTC. It codes for CASSSRAGIETQYF.

Only a few counts were recorded for this clone. This rearrangement joins TRBV6-5 to TRBJ2-7; weak D call: TRBD1 (5 bases). V lost 8 bases and J lost 6, with 11 bases in between. The CDR3 totals 11 residues. Germline values: CDR1 MNHEY, CDR2 SVGAGI. CDR3 bases: TGTGCCAGCCAACAGGTACCCGAGCAGTACTTC. Translating it yields CASQQVPEQYF.

The chain carries TRBV3-1 (or the pseudogene TRBV3-2) and TRBJ2-1; no clear D. The CDR3 runs to 13 residues. Germline V gene sequence: CDR1 LGHDT, CDR2 YNNKEL (reference sequence). Trimming removed 4 bases at V and 6 bases at J, with 10 bases between. CDR3 in amino acids: CASSPYSRNEQFF. In nucleotides, the CDR3 is TGTGCCAGCAGCCCCTACAGCCGCAATGAGCAGTTCTTC.

This chain joins TRBV2 and TRBJ1-5, with D tentatively TRBD1 (6 bases). The germline V gene has CDR1 SNHLY and CDR2 FYNNEI. The CDR3 is made up of 14 amino acids. Trimming took 6 bases from V and 3 from J, leaving 12 bases between them. The CDR3 region is CASRAGAANQPQHF. CDR3 sequence (DNA): TGTGCCAGCAGAGCGGGGGCGGCCAATCAGCCCCAGCATTTT.

This chain uses TRBV3-1 (or the pseudogene TRBV3-2) with TRBJ2-5; 10 bases agree with TRBD1. The CDR3 runs to 14 residues. Germline V gene data show CDR1 as LGHDT and CDR2 as YNNKEL (reference sequence). The V and J ends lost 4 bases and 6 bases, in that order; junction bases with no gene match: 5. Written as DNA, the CDR3 is TGTGCCAGCAGCCGGACAGGGGGTGAGAAGACCCAGTACTTC. Protein product: CASSRTGGEKTQYF.

Worth noting for this clone: Because the CDR3's place on the DNA is in doubt, the DNA is left out and the CDR3 is given as listed by TCRdb. The chain links TRBV11-2 to TRBJ2-1; the D call in the table, TRBD2, was not verified against the DNA. The CDR3 contains 14 residues when both ends are counted. Per germline, CDR1 SGHAT and CDR2 FQNNGV. The CDR3 spells CASSLFASGSSSFF.

The chain links TRBV4-1 to TRBJ2-7, with 9 bases fitting TRBD1. This CDR3 comprises 17 residues. The germline gives CDR1 MGHRA, CDR2 YSYEKL. V shed 1 base and J 6 bases; nucleotides not matched to a gene: 13. This CDR3 reads CASSQAGSKGQGFEQYF. The CDR3 DNA sequence: TGCGCCAGCAGCCAAGCTGGATCGAAGGGACAGGGTTTCGAGCAGTACTTC.

The chain uses TRBV19 and TRBJ2-7; TRBD2 agrees at 12 bases. V shed 3 bases, J shed 2 bases, and the junction held 8 bases outside the gene matches. In germline, CDR1 is LNHDA, CDR2 SQIVND (reference sequence). This CDR3 is 17 amino acids long. The CDR3 region is CASSIGRTSGIPYEQYF. The CDR3 DNA reads TGTGCCAGTAGTATTGGGAGGACTAGCGGGATCCCCTACGAGCAGTACTTC.

This clone was seen once. This chain links TRBV4-3 with TRBJ2-7; perhaps TRBD2 as D (6 bases). The CDR3 covers 15 residues. V was clipped by 0 bases and J by 4 bases, with 13 bases between them. CDR1 and CDR2 from the germline V gene are LGHNA and YSLEER. The CDR3 region has the DNA TGCGCCAGCAGCCAAGAGTATGTGGGGGGATACGAGCAGTACTTC. Its protein product is CASSQEYVGGYEQYF.